The rows below give T cell receptor beta chains drawn from one sample of a study of CD8 T cells in Susac syndrome. TCRdb re-derived calls from the immunoSEQ multiplex PCR reads in MiXCR, one entry per CDR3 protein. The sample consists of almost 450,000 distinct CDR3 sequences, around 85% of them appearing once. The sequencing sample was made of CD8+ T cells from PBMCs. These receptor sequences come from a human donor with multiple sclerosis. CDR3s leave out the opening cysteine and the closing phenylalanine or tryptophan. Clone size is shown for a subset of rows, as once, few, many or a class of expanded clone.

TRBJ2-3 NA TRBV5-6 ASSSWEEDTQY
TRBJ2-3 NA TRBV13 ASSSLTDTQY
TRBJ2-7 few TRBV10-3 ATFLQASYEQY
TRBJ2-6 NA TRBV13 ASSQNLEGANVLT
TRBJ2-3 NA TRBV4-2 ASSQADRAATDLTDTQY
TRBJ2-2 NA TRBV25-1 ASSEVDREDAGELF
TRBJ2-7 NA TRBV27 ASSFRDGAYEQY
TRBJ2-2 once TRBV2 ATPSGLNTGELF
TRBJ2-2 NA TRBV2 ASIVGTGELF
TRBJ2-3 NA TRBV15 ATSDWTSGITDTQY
TRBJ2-5 NA TRBV27 ASSFSSRGETQY
TRBJ2-2 once TRBV12-3/TRBV12-4 ASSWTGVTGELF
TRBJ2-2 NA TRBV9 ASSAGTGTGELF
TRBJ1-4 NA TRBV12-3/TRBV12-4 ASQEWAGGGEKLF
TRBJ2-3 NA TRBV23-1 ASSQSWQPLGTQY
TRBJ2-1 NA TRBV4-1 ASSHPRTGLSYNEQF
TRBJ2-3 once TRBV19 ASSIGVGTDTQY
TRBJ2-7 few TRBV27 ASSPGTVYEQY
TRBJ1-1 NA TRBV6-1 ASDPSGPMNTEVF
TRBJ2-1 once TRBV12-3/TRBV12-4 ASRGTGPYNEQF
TRBJ1-1 few TRBV4-1 ASSQETVNTEAF
TRBJ2-7 NA TRBV5-1 ASSSPGTGGVEQY
TRBJ2-1 NA TRBV10-3 AINREGTSGSSYNEQF
TRBJ1-4 NA TRBV10-3 ATTIDRDGEKLF
TRBJ2-7 NA TRBV30 AWGFGTSGSLDEQY
TRBJ1-1 NA TRBV27 ASSDRISEAF
TRBJ2-2 NA TRBV5-6 ASSLSGTATGELF
TRBJ1-1 once TRBV7-2 ASSSIEGAGTEAF
TRBJ2-7 once TRBV15 ATSRGGGRDEQY
TRBJ1-5 NA TRBV29-1 SVVGGRFGTAQH
TRBJ1-1 NA TRBV19 ASSKDRVFPEAF
TRBJ1-1 NA TRBV5-1 ASSLVPGTEAF
TRBJ2-3 NA TRBV5-1 ASSTGTGTDTQY
TRBJ2-2 NA TRBV6-5 ASSYSNQNTGELF
TRBJ2-1 NA TRBV9 ASSVGADAQF
TRBJ1-6 NA TRBV6-1 ASSEYVSDYNSPLH
TRBJ2-1 NA TRBV20-1 SARLVTGNYNEQF